This T cell receptor beta chain stems from a study of T cell clonotyping in hematopoietic cell transplantation. Findings and limits, study-wide: No sorting was done, leaving CD4 and CD8 contributions mixed. Higher Inverse Simpson Index values in graft donor and pretransplant recipient predicted broader posttransplant TCR diversity.

Blood collection times were about day -28 and days 30, 100, 180 posttransplant. Germline V gives CDR1 GTSNPN, CDR2 SVGIG (reference sequence). The CDR3 covers 13 residues. Trimming left V 4 bases short and J 0 bases short, with 6 bases between. Of note for this clone: Its cognate antigen is unknown.

Data came from immunoSEQ multiplex PCR; TCRdb stores just in-frame clones and leaves some out. The table lists approximately 9,300 clones, about 54% of them singletons. Specimen: peripheral blood mononuclear cells, collected 100 days after allogeneic stem cell transplant. The source is a female patient aged 50 to 65 who had an allogeneic stem cell transplant from an unrelated donor, so the T cells may come from the graft donor. Some clones in this sample may be carry-over from other donors' samples. V is TRBV30 and J is TRBJ2-2; the D is unclear. The CDR3 DNA is TGTGCCTGGATTCGAGCGAACACCGGGGAGCTGTTTTTT. Its protein product is CAWIRANTGELFF.